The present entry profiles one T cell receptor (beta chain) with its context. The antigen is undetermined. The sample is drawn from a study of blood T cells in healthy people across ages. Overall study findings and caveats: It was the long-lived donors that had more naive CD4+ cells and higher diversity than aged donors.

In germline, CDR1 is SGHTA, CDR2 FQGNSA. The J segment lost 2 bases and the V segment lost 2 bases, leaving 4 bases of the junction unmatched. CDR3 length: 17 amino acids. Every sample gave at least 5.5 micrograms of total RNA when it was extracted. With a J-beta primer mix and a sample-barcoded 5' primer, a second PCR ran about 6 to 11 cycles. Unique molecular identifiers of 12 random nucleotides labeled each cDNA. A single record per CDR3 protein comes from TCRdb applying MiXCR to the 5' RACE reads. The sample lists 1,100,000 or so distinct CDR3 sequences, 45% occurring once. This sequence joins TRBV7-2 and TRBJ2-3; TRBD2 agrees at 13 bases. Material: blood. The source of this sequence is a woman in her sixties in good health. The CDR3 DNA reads TGTGCCAGCAGCTTACTTGGGACTAGCGGGATCACAGATACGCAGTATTTT. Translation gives CASSLLGTSGITDTQYF.